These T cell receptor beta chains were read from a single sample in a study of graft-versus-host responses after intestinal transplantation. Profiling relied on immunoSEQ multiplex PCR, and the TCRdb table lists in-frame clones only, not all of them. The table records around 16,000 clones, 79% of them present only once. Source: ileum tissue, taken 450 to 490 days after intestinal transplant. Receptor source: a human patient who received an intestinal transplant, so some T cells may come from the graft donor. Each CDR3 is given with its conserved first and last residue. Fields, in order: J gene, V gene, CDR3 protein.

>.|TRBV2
CASSARGPLGEQYF
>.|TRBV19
CATSTAMGLEQYF
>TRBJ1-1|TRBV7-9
CARSNGKGAFF
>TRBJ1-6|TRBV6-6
CASSPGQGDSSPLHF
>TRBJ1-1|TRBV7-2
CASSLDRRRTEAFF
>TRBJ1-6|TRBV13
CASSFLDRDSPLHF
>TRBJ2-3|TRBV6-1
CASSEIAGGTDTQYF
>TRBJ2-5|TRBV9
CASSAITGGKGETQYF
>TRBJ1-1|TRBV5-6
CASSLGWGCGTEAFF
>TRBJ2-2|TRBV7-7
CASSLTSGDTGELFF
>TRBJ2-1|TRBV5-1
CASSLVISDEQFF
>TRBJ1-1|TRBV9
CASSWTENTEAFF
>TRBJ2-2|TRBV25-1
CASSEYILDPAGELFF
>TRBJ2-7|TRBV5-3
CASSLEQRYEQYF
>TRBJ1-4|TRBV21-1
CAGSQDRHEKLFF
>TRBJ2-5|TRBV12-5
CASGLGQGAGETQYF